The rows below give T cell receptor beta chains drawn from one sample of a study of monozygotic twins with inflammatory bowel disease. TCRdb re-called the 5' RACE reads; every CDR3 protein appears as one record, without DNA. Here the sample table reports over 110,000 distinct CDR3 sequences. The sample comprised blood. These receptors were collected from a human donor with ulcerative colitis or Crohn's disease, or a healthy co-twin of an affected twin (not recorded which). Each CDR3 is given with its conserved first and last residue.

v_call	j_call	cdr3_aa
TRBV5-1	TRBJ2-3	CASSWGLTRDSTDTQYF
TRBV7-2	TRBJ1-5	CASSFNRNNQPQHF
TRBV7-2	TRBJ1-5	CASSSPGNQPQHF
TRBV5-6	TRBJ1-5	CASSLLGGGGQPQHF
TRBV20-1	TRBJ1-1	CSARTSLNTEAFF
TRBV20-1	TRBJ2-3	CSATGQDPNTDTQYF
TRBV5-1	TRBJ2-3	CASSYSGDNTDTQYF
TRBV7-6	TRBJ1-1	CASSSGTGYTEAFF
TRBV7-2	TRBJ2-3	CASSLGRTSGGQATQYF
TRBV5-5	TRBJ2-2	CASSLGRHTTGELFF
TRBV10-3	TRBJ2-3	CAISEYDTQYF
TRBV5-1	TRBJ2-2	CASSLDGQGNTGELFF
TRBV5-5	TRBJ1-5	CASSLEWGGPQHF
TRBV5-1	TRBJ2-5	CASSLGTGNLQETQYF
TRBV7-2	TRBJ1-4	CASSRDRGEKLFF
TRBV4-2	TRBJ2-1	CASSKGIYLPNARNNNEQFF
TRBV28	TRBJ2-7	CASSFGTGPSLGEQYF
TRBV6-2/TRBV6-3	TRBJ2-7	CASSYLLEQYF
TRBV7-7	TRBJ2-5	CASSRTTQEETQYF
TRBV5-1	TRBJ1-4	CASSQSGGATNEKLFF
TRBV7-2	TRBJ1-2	CASSLAIGQGGYTF
TRBV9	TRBJ1-5	CASSVGGINQPQHF
TRBV6-5	TRBJ2-1	CASSYGGGMGNEQFF
TRBV5-1	TRBJ2-3	CASSLGVLSSTDTQYF
TRBV7-2	TRBJ1-6	CASSLVWQYNSPFHF
TRBV18	TRBJ2-5	CASSPPLGLQETQYF
TRBV12-3/TRBV12-4	TRBJ2-5	CASSPARVDQYF
TRBV18	TRBJ1-2	CASSPPGRTSDGYTF
TRBV10-2	TRBJ2-1	CASSDSTLSYNEQFF
TRBV27	TRBJ2-2	CASSLWASGELFF
TRBV5-6	TRBJ2-7	CASSFDTSYEQYF
TRBV20-1	TRBJ1-3	CSAREPGTFGNTIYF
TRBV20-1	TRBJ1-5	CSARLSGNQPQHF
TRBV12-3/TRBV12-4	TRBJ2-2	CASNGGSRNTGELFF
TRBV10-3	TRBJ1-1	CAISVKQDTEAFF
TRBV6-5	TRBJ2-2	CASSYPQGRVWELFF
TRBV3-1	TRBJ2-3	CASSQGVVSTDTQYF
TRBV9	TRBJ2-3	CASSLTGWSTDTQYF
TRBV7-2	TRBJ2-3	CASSLYNGRADTQYF
TRBV7-3	TRBJ2-1	CASSLWPGLGLGNEQFF
TRBV6-5	TRBJ2-7	CASSYSGTGVTYEQYF
TRBV5-5	TRBJ2-2	CASSSGLAGARTGELFF
TRBV7-2	TRBJ2-3	CASSLQDRGQDTQYF
TRBV5-1	TRBJ1-2	CASSPGTGSKGGYTF
TRBV5-1	TRBJ1-2	CASSPARQGEWYGGYTF
TRBV30	TRBJ1-1	CAWIRGRSSEAFF
TRBV6-1	TRBJ1-6	CASRDRSDSYNSPLHF
TRBV4-2	TRBJ2-3	CASSQGDRGTDTQYF
TRBV5-1	TRBJ2-5	CASRVNAETQYF
TRBV9	TRBJ1-6	CASSVEDARRSPLHF
TRBV18	TRBJ2-2	CASSLQGTTNTGELFF
TRBV5-5	TRBJ1-1	CASSPRRGLSMYTEAFF